This T cell receptor (beta chain) was recovered during a study of beta chain features in type 1 diabetes. General study points: For patients and controls alike, PCR might favor shorter templates to the same degree. In every one of the four CD4+ subsets, TCRB CDR3s were moderately but significantly shorter in Type 1 diabetes patients.

CDR3 length equals 15 residues. V was pared by 3 bases and J by 2 bases, with 3 bases of the junction left unmatched. Germline CDR1 and CDR2: SGHAT and FQNNGV. With respect to this clone: Its antigen is not known.

The entirety of the isolated RNA underwent reverse transcription, so expressed TCRB transcripts were sequenced. Around 950,000 reads per sample were averaged for stem cell-like memory samples. The assay was immunoSEQ multiplex PCR, and TCRdb's table has in-frame clones only and misses some. This sample has 25,000 to 30,000 clones, with 49% found just once. Sequenced: stem cell memory CD4+ T cells from blood. This TCR derives from a man younger than 45 with type 1 diabetes. J is TRBJ1-3 and V is TRBV11-2; 8 bases line up with TRBD1. Written as DNA, the CDR3 is TGTGCCAGCAGCTTCCTGGGACAGGCTGGAAACACCATATATTTT. Translation: CASSFLGQAGNTIYF.